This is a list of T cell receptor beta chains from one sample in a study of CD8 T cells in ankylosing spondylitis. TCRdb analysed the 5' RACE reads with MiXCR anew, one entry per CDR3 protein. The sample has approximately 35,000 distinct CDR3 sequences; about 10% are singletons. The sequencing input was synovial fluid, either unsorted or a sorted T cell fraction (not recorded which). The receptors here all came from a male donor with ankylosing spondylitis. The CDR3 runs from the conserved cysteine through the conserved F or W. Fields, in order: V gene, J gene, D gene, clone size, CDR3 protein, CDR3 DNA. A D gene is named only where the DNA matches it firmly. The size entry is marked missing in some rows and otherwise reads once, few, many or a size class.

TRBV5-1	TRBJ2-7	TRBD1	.	CASSLAGTGYEQYF	TGCGCCAGCAGCTTGGCCGGGACAGGCTACGAGCAGTACTTC
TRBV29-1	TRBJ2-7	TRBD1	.	CSVELTGQGEQYF	TGCAGCGTTGAGTTGACAGGGCAAGGCGAGCAGTACTTC
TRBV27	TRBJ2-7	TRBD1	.	CASKITGGSYEQYF	TGTGCCAGCAAGATAACAGGGGGCTCCTACGAGCAGTACTTC
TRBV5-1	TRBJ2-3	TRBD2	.	CASSFRLAGWDTQYF	TGCGCCAGCAGCTTCCGGCTAGCGGGGTGGGATACGCAGTATTTT
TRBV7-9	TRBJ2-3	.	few	CASSATARRGTDTQYF	TGTGCCAGCAGCGCAACCGCTAGGCGTGGCACAGATACGCAGTATTTT
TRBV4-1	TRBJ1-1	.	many	CASSLYETGNTEAFF	TGCGCCAGCAGCCTTTACGAGACGGGGAACACTGAAGCTTTCTTT
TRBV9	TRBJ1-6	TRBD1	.	CASSDDRGGSPLHF	TGTGCCAGCAGCGATGACAGGGGCGGTTCACCCCTCCACTTT
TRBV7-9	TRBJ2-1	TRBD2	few	CASSFAGVDNEQFF	TGTGCCAGCAGCTTTGCGGGAGTTGACAATGAGCAGTTCTTC
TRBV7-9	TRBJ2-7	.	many	CASSFTGYEQYF	TGTGCCAGCAGCTTCACCGGGTACGAGCAGTACTTC
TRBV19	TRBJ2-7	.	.	CASSDGYEQYF	TGTGCCAGTAGTGACGGCTACGAGCAGTACTTC
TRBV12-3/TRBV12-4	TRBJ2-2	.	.	CASIKTESNTGELFF	TGTGCCAGCATCAAGACAGAATCGAACACCGGGGAGCTGTTTTTT
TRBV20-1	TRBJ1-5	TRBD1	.	CSAKTGTGIQPQHF	TGCAGTGCTAAAACCGGGACAGGGATTCAGCCCCAGCATTTT
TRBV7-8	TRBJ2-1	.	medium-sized	CASSLLGLRGGDEQFF	TGTGCCAGCAGCTTGTTAGGCCTACGGGGTGGGGATGAGCAGTTCTTC
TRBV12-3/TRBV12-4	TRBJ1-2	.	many	CASSLLDGYTF	TGTGCCAGCAGTTTATTGGATGGCTACACCTTC
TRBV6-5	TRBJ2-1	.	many	CASSYSIQTISYNEQFF	TGTGCCAGCAGTTACTCGATACAGACGATCTCCTACAATGAGCAGTTCTTC
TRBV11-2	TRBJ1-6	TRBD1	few	CASSLGQGQPLHF	TGTGCCAGCAGCTTGGGACAGGGGCAACCCCTCCACTTT
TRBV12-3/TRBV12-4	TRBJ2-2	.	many	CACQGGNTGELFF	TGTGCCTGCCAGGGGGGGAACACCGGGGAGCTGTTTTTT
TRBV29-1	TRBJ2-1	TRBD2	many	CSANSGRAVDEQFF	TGCAGCGCAAACAGCGGGAGGGCCGTGGATGAGCAGTTCTTC
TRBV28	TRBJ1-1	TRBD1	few	CASILGQGPLGDTEAFF	TGTGCCAGCATCCTCGGACAGGGGCCTCTGGGGGACACTGAAGCTTTCTTT
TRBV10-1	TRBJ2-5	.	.	CASRSISAGFSNSEETQYF	TGCGCCAGCCGCTCTATATCGGCGGGCTTCTCTAACTCCGAGGAGACCCAGTACTTC
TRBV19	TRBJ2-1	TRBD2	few	CASSLMASGGNEQFF	TGTGCCAGTAGCCTGATGGCTAGCGGGGGCAATGAGCAGTTCTTC
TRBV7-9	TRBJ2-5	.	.	CASSSLEGGGETQYF	TGTGCCAGCAGCTCCCTGGAGGGAGGGGGTGAGACCCAGTACTTC
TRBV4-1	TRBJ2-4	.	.	CASSRTGNIQYF	TGCGCCAGCAGCAGGACCGGAAACATTCAGTACTTC
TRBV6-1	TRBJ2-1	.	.	CASSEVPYNEQFF	TGTGCCAGCAGTGAGGTCCCCTACAATGAGCAGTTCTTC
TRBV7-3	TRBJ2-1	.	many	CASSLPDNEQFF	TGTGCCAGCAGCTTACCGGACAATGAGCAGTTCTTC
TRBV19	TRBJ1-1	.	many	CASSIDLRGAGTLNTEAFF	TGTGCCAGTAGTATAGATCTAAGAGGGGCAGGGACTTTGAACACTGAAGCTTTCTTT
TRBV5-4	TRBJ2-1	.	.	CASSLVGRNEQFF	TGTGCCAGCAGCTTGGTCGGCCGCAATGAGCAGTTCTTC
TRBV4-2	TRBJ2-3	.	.	CASSPLTRTDTQYF	TGTGCCAGCAGCCCGTTGACTAGGACAGATACGCAGTATTTT
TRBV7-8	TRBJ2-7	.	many	CASSLDLPRSSYEQYF	TGTGCCAGCAGCCTAGACCTTCCTAGAAGCTCCTACGAGCAGTACTTC
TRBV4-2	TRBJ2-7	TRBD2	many	CASSQEAGGPYEQYF	TGTGCCAGCAGCCAAGAGGCGGGAGGGCCTTACGAGCAGTACTTC
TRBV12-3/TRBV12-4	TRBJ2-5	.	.	CASTNNPSGTQYF	TGTGCCAGCACTAATAATCCCTCGGGGACCCAGTACTTC
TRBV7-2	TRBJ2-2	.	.	CASSFKGVGRDTGELFF	TGTGCCAGCAGCTTTAAGGGCGTCGGTCGGGACACCGGGGAGCTGTTTTTT
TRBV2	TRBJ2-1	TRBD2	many	CASSTTFSGSSYNEQFF	TGTGCCAGCAGTACCACCTTTAGCGGGAGCTCCTACAATGAGCAGTTCTTC
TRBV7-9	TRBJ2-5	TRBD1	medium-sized	CASSFGTGGETQYF	TGTGCCAGCAGCTTTGGGACAGGAGGAGAGACCCAGTACTTC
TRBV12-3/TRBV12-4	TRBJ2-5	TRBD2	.	CASTAGRGVQETQYF	TGTGCCAGCACCGCAGGCCGGGGGGTCCAAGAGACCCAGTACTTC
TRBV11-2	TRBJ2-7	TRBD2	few	CASSLLGLAGVSYEQYF	TGTGCCAGCAGCCTTCTTGGACTAGCGGGAGTCTCCTACGAGCAGTACTTC
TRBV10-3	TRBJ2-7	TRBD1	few	CAFAPGTATYEQYF	TGTGCCTTTGCACCCGGGACAGCAACCTACGAGCAGTACTTC
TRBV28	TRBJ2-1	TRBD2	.	CASSFTAGARFGSYNEQFF	TGTGCCAGCAGTTTCACGGCGGGAGCCCGGTTTGGATCCTACAATGAGCAGTTCTTC
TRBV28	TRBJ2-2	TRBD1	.	CASRTGGSGELFF	TGTGCCAGCAGGACAGGGGGCTCCGGGGAGCTGTTTTTT
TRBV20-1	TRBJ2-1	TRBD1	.	CSAKRDRGYNEQFF	TGCAGTGCAAAACGGGACAGGGGTTACAATGAGCAGTTCTTC
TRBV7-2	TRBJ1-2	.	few	CASSTEASLYGYTF	TGTGCCAGCAGCACCGAAGCCAGCCTGTATGGCTACACCTTC
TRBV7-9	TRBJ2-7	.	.	CASSEVYEQYF	TGTGCCAGCAGCGAGGTATACGAGCAGTACTTC
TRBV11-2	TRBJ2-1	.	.	CASSLEVRTEYNEQFF	TGTGCCAGCAGCTTAGAAGTGCGGACAGAGTACAATGAGCAGTTCTTC
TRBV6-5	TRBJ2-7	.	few	CASSYPDLAYEQYF	TGTGCCAGCAGTTACCCCGATCTCGCCTACGAGCAGTACTTC
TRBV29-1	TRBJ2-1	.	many	CSVEDYGSSYNEQFF	TGCAGCGTTGAAGATTACGGGAGTTCCTACAATGAGCAGTTCTTC
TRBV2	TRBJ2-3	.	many	CASSAPMNTQYF	TGTGCCAGCAGTGCCCCCATGAATACGCAGTATTTT
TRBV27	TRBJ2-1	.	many	CASSLEGGSFSYNEQFF	TGTGCCAGCAGTTTAGAAGGAGGGAGCTTCTCCTACAATGAGCAGTTCTTC
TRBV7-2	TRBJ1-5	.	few	CASSPTATISNQPQHF	TGTGCCAGCAGCCCGACTGCTACCATAAGCAATCAGCCCCAGCATTTT
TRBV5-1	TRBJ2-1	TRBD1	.	CASSLEQGAGNEQFF	TGCGCCAGCAGCTTGGAACAGGGGGCCGGCAATGAGCAGTTCTTC
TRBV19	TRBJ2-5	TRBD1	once	CASSAWNRGNQETQYF	TGTGCCAGTAGTGCATGGAACAGGGGAAACCAAGAGACCCAGTACTTC
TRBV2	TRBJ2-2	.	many	CASSGRNTGELFF	TGTGCCAGCAGTGGCAGGAACACCGGGGAGCTGTTTTTT
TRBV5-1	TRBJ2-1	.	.	CASRVQANEQFF	TGCGCCAGCAGGGTCCAGGCCAATGAGCAGTTCTTC
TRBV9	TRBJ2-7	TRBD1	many	CASSSGQGFYEQYF	TGTGCCAGCAGCTCGGGACAGGGATTCTACGAGCAGTACTTC
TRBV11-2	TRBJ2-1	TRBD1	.	CASSRAGQVGSYNEQFF	TGTGCCAGCAGCCGAGCCGGACAGGTGGGCTCCTACAATGAGCAGTTCTTC
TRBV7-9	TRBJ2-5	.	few	CASSLIKRHFGETQYF	TGTGCCAGCAGCTTAATAAAGAGACACTTCGGAGAGACCCAGTACTTC